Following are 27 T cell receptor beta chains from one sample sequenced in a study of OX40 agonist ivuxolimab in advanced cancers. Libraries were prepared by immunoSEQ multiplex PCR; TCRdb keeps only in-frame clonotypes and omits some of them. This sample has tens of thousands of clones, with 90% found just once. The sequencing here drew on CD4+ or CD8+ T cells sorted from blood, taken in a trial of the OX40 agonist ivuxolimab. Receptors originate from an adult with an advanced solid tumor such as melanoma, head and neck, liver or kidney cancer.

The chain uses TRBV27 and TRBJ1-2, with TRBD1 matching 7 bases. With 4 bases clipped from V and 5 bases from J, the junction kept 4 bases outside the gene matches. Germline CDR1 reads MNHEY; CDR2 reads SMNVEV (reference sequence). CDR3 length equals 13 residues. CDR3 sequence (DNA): TGTGCCAGCAGTTCGGCCAGGGGGTATGGCTACACCTTC. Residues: CASSSARGYGYTF.

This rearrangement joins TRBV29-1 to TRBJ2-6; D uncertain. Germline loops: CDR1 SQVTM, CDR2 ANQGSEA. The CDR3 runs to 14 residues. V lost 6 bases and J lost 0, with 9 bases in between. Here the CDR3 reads CSVAGDSGANVLTF. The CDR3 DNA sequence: TGCAGCGTGGCAGGAGACTCTGGGGCCAACGTCCTGACTTTC.

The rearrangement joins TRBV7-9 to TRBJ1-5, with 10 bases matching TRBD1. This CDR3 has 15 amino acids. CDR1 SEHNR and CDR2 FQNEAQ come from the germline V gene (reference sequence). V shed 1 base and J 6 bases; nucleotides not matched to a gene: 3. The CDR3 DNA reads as TGTGCCAGCAGCTTAGACGGACAGGGGGGTCAGCCCCAGCATTTT. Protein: CASSLDGQGGQPQHF.

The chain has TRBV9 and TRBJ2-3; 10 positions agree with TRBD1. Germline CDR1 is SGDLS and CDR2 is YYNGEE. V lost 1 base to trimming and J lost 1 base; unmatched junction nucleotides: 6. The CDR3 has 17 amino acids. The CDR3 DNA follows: TGTGCCAGCAGCGTAAACCACGGGACAGGGGGCACAGATACGCAGTATTTT. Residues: CASSVNHGTGGTDTQYF.

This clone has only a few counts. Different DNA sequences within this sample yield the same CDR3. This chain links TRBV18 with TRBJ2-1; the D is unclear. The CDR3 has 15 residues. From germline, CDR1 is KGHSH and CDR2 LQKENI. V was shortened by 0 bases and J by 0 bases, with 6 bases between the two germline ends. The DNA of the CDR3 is TGTGCCAGCTCACCACCAGTAGGCTCCTACAATGAGCAGTTCTTC. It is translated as CASSPPVGSYNEQFF.

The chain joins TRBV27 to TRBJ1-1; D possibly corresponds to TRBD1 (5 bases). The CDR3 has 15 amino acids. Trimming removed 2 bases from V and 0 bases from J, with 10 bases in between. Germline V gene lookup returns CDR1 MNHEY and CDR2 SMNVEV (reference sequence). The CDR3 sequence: CASSLEGRLNTEAFF. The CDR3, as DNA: TGTGCCAGCAGTTTAGAGGGGCGGTTGAACACTGAAGCTTTCTTT.

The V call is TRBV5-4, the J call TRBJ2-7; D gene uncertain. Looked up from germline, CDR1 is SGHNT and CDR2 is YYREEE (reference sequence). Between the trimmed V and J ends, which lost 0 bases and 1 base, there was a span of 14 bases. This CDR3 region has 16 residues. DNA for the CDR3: TGTGCCAGCAGCTTGGAGGTTGGGGTCACTTCCTACGAGCAGTACTTC. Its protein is CASSLEVGVTSYEQYF.

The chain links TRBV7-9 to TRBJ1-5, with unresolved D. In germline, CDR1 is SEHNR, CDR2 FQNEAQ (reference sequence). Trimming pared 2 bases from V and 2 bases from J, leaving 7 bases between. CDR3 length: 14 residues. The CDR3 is CASSLQEGNQPQHF. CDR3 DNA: TGTGCCAGCAGCTTACAGGAGGGCAATCAGCCCCAGCATTTT.

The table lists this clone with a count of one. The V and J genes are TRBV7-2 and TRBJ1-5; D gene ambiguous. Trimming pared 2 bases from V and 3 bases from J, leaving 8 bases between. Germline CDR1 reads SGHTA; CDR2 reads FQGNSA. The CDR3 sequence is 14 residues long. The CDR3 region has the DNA TGTGCCAGCAGCTTATTCGCTTTCAATCAGCCCCAGCATTTT. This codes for CASSLFAFNQPQHF.

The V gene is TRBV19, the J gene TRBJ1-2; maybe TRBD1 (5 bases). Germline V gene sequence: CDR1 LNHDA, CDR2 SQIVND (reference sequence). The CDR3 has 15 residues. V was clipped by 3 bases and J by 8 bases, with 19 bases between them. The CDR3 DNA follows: TGTGCCAGTAGTATTAGGATTGGGGGATTCCTCGGCTACACCTTC. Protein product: CASSIRIGGFLGYTF.

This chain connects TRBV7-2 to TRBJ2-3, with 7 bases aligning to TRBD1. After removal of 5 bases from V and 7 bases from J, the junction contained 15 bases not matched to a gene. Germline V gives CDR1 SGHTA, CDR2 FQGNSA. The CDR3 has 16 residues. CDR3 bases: TGTGCCAGCAGCCCGCAGGGACAGCTCCTTGGAAATACGCAGTATTTT. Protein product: CASSPQGQLLGNTQYF.

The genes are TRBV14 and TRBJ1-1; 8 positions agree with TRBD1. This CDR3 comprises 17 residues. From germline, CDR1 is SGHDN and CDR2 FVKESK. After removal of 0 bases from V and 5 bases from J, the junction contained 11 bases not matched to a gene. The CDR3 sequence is CASSQDLVRQGYTEAFF. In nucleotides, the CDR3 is TGTGCCAGCAGCCAAGATCTTGTGAGACAGGGGTATACTGAAGCTTTCTTT. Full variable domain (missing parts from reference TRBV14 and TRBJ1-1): EAGVTQFPSHSVIEKGQTVTLRCDPISGHDNLYWYRRVMGKEIKFLLHFVKESKQDESGMPNNRFLAERTGGTYSTLKVQPAELEDSGVYFCASSQDLVRQGYTEAFFGQGTRLTVV.

CDR3 DNA: TGTGCCAGCAGCCGGTCCGGGACGCTCTCCTACAATGAGCAGTTCTTC. It is translated as CASSRSGTLSYNEQFF. The V gene is TRBV14, the J gene TRBJ2-1; possibly TRBD1 or TRBD2 for D (5 bases each). Germline loops: CDR1 SGHDN, CDR2 FVKESK. Trimming took 4 bases from V and 0 from J, leaving 13 bases between them. CDR3 size: 16 residues.

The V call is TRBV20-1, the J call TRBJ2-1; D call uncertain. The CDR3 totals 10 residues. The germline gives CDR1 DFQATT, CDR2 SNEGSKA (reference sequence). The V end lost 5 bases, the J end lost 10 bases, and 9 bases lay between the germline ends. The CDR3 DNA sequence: TGCAGTGCTCTTGTCGGGGAGCAGTTCTTC. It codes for CSALVGEQFF.

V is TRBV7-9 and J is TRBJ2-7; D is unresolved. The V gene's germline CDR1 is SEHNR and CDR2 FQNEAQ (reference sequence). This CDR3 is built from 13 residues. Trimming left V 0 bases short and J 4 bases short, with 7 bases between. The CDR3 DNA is TGTGCCAGCAGCTTAGCCCTGAATTACGAGCAGTACTTC. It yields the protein CASSLALNYEQYF.

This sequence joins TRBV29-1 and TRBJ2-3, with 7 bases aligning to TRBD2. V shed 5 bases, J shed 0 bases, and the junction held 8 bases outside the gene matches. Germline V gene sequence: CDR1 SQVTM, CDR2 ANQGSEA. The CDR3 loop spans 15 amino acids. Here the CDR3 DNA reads TGCAGCGTTCTCTCTCCACTAGCGAGCACAGATACGCAGTATTTT. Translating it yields CSVLSPLASTDTQYF.

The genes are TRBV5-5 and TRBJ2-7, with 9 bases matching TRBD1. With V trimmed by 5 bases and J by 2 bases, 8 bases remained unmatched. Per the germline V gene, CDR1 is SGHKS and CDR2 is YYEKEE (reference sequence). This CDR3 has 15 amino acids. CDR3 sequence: CASSPTGGVAYEQYF. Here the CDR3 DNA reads TGTGCCAGCAGTCCGACAGGGGGTGTTGCCTACGAGCAGTACTTC.

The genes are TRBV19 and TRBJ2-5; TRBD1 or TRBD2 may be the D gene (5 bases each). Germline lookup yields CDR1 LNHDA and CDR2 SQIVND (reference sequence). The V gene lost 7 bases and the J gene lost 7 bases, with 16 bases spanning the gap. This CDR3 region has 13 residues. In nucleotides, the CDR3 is TGTGCCAGTAACGGGGCACCCGACGGGACCCAGTACTTC. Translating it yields CASNGAPDGTQYF.

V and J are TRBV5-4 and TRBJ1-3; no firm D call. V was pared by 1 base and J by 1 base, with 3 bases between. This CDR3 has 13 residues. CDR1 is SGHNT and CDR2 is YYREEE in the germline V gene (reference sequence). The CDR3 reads CASSLRSGNTIYF. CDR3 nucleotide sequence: TGTGCCAGCAGCTTGCGATCTGGAAACACCATATATTTT.

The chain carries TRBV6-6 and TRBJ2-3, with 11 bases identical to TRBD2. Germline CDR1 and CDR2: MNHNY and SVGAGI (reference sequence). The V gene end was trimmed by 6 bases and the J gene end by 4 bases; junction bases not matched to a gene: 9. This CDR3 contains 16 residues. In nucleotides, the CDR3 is TGTGCCAGCAGAACAGGGACTAGCGGCGGAGCAGATACGCAGTATTTT. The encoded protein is CASRTGTSGGADTQYF.

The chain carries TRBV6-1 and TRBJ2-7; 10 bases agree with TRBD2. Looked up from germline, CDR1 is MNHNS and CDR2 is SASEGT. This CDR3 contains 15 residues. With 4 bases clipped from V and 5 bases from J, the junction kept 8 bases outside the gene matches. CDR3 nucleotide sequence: TGTGCCAGCAGTGGAACTAGCGGGAAGTCCCACGAGCAGTACTTC. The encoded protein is CASSGTSGKSHEQYF.

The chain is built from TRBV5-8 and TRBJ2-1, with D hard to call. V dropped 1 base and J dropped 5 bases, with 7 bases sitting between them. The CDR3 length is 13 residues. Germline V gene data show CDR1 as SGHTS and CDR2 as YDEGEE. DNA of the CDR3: TGTGCCAGCAGCTTGAGTCGGAACAATGAGCAGTTCTTC. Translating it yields CASSLSRNNEQFF.

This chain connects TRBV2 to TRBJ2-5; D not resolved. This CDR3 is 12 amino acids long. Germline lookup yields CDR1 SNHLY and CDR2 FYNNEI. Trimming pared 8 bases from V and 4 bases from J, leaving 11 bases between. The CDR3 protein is CASRKELETQYF. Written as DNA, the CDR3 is TGTGCCAGCCGGAAGGAATTAGAGACCCAGTACTTC.

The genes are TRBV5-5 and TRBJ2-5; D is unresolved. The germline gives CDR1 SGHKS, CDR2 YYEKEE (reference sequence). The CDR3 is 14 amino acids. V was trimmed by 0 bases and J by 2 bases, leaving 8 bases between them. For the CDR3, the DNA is TGTGCCAGCAGCTTGGTGGGGTTACAAGAGACCCAGTACTTC. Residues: CASSLVGLQETQYF.

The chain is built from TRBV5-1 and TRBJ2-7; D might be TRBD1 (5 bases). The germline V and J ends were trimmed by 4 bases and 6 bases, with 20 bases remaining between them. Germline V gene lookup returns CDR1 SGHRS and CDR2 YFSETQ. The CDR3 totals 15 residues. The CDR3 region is CASSPPTVPWGEQYF. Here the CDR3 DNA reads TGCGCCAGCAGCCCTCCGACAGTACCCTGGGGCGAGCAGTACTTC.

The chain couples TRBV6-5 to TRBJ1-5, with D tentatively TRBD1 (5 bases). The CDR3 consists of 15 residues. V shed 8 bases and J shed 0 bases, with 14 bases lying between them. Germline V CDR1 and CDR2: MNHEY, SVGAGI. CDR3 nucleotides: TGTGCCAGCCAGGGCACTGTTAATAGCAATCAGCCCCAGCATTTT. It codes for CASQGTVNSNQPQHF.

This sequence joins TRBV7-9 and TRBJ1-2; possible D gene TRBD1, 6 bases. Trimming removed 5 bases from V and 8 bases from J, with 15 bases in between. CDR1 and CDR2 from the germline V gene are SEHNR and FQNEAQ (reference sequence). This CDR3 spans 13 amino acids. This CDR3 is CASSLRGAQGYTF. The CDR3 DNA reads TGTGCCAGCAGCCTGCGGGGGGCACAAGGCTACACCTTC.